This T cell receptor beta chain was documented in a study of blood T cells in healthy people across ages. Looked up from germline, CDR1 is PRHDT and CDR2 is FYEKMQ (reference sequence). CDR3 length: 14 residues. Study-wide results and limits: CMV infection status of these donors was not known. Comparison with aged donors showed that long-lived donors had more naive CD4+ cells and higher diversity. Considered underestimates were the diversity estimates obtained from one million T cells.

As regards this clonotype: Its target is unknown.

A second PCR, run for about 7 to 11 cycles, used a sample-barcoded 5' primer plus a J-beta primer mix. A single record per CDR3 protein comes from TCRdb applying MiXCR to the 5' RACE reads. Here the sample spans around 850,000 distinct CDR3 sequences, roughly 35% being singletons. Sequencing was performed on blood. This clonotype was obtained from a young man in good health. V usage is TRBV13 and J usage is TRBJ2-4; TRBD2 might be the D (5 bases). Near its end, the DNA agrees better with TRBJ2-7, so the J call may be wrong. In nucleotides, the CDR3 is TGTGCCAGCAGGAGGGCTGTCGAAAGTTACGAGCAGTACTTC. Translating it yields CASRRAVESYEQYF.